The following is a T cell receptor beta chain sequence with its context. What it binds is unknown. Produced via immunoSEQ multiplex PCR; TCRdb's table is partial and in-frame only. The sample has 100,000 to 150,000 clones, 85% to 90% seen once. This entry is derived from a study of cytomegalovirus exposure and HLA in healthy donors. General study points: The tendency of first-cohort TCR clusters to co-occur in the approximately 120 validation repertoires was identified by a subsequent analysis.

The CDR3 has 14 amino acids. Germline lookup yields CDR1 SGHRS and CDR2 YFSETQ. J gave up 8 bases and V 4 bases, and 7 bases lay outside the gene matches. This sequence was found in a woman between 18 and 29 years old in good health and CMV-seronegative. Input material: PBMCs. The chain is built from TRBV5-1 and TRBJ1-4; 8 nucleotides line up with TRBD1. CDR3 protein: CASSPTGGGEKLFF. Written as DNA, the CDR3 is TGCGCCAGCAGCCCCACAGGGGGGGGAGAAAAACTGTTTTTT.